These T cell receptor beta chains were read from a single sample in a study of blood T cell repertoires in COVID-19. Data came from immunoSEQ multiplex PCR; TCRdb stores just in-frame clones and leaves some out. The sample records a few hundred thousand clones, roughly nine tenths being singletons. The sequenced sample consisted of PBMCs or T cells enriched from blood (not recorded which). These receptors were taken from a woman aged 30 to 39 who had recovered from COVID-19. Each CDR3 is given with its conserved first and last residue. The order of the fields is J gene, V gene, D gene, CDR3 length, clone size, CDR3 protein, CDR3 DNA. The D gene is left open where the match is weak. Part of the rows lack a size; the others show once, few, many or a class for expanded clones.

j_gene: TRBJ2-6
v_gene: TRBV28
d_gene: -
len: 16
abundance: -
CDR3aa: CASSLGEPSGANVLTF
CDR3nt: TGTGCCAGCAGTTTAGGGGAGCCCTCTGGGGCCAACGTCCTGACTTTC

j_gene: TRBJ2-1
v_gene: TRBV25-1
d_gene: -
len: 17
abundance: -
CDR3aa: CASSDPLGGGLVNEQFF
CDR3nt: TGTGCCAGCAGTGACCCCTTGGGGGGCGGACTAGTCAATGAGCAGTTCTTC

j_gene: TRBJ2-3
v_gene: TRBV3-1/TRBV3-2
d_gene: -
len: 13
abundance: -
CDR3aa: CATRESSTDTQYF
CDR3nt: TGTGCCACCAGGGAGTCTAGCACAGATACGCAGTATTTT

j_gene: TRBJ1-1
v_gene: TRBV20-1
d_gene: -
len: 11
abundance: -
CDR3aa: CSATGNTEAFF
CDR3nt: TGCAGTGCTACCGGTAACACTGAAGCTTTCTTT

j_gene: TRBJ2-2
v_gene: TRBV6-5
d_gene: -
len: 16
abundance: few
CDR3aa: CASSYSTGVNTGELFF
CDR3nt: TGTGCCAGCAGTTACTCTACGGGGGTAAACACCGGGGAGCTGTTTTTT

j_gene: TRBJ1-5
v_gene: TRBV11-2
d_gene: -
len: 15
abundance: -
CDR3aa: CASSGQDFSNQPQHF
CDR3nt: TGTGCCAGCAGCGGACAAGATTTTAGCAATCAGCCCCAGCATTTT

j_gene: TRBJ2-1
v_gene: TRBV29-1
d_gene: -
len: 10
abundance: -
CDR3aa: CSAGRDEQFF
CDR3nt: TGCAGTGCAGGGCGTGATGAGCAGTTCTTC

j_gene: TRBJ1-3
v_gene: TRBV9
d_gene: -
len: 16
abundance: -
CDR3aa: CASSVDPGGAGNTIYF
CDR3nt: TGTGCCAGCAGCGTAGACCCGGGGGGGGCTGGAAACACCATATATTTT

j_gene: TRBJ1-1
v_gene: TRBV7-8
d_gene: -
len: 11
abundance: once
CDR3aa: CASSGLSEAFF
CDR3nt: TGTGCCAGCAGCGGCTTGTCTGAAGCTTTCTTT

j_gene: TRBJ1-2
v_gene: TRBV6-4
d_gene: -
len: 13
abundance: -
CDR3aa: CASSPEEGRGYTF
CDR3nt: TGTGCCAGCAGCCCGGAAGAGGGTCGAGGCTACACCTTC

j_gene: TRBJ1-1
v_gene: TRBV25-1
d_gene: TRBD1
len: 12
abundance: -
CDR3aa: CASGTGASEAFF
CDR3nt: TGTGCCAGCGGAACAGGGGCGAGTGAAGCTTTCTTT

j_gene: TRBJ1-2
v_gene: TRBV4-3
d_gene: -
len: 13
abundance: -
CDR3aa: CASSQEQFHGYTF
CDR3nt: TGCGCCAGCAGCCAAGAGCAGTTTCATGGCTACACCTTC

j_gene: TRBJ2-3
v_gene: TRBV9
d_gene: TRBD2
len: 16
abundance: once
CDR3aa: CASSARTSGSTDTQYF
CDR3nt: TGTGCCAGCAGCGCTAGGACTAGCGGTAGCACAGATACGCAGTATTTT

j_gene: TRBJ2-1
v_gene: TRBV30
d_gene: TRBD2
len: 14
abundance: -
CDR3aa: CAWSRGGAQNEQFF
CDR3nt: TGTGCCTGGAGTCGGGGGGGGGCCCAGAATGAGCAGTTCTTC

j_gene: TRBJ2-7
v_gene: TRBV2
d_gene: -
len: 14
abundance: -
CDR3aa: CASSESSDRNEQYF
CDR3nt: TGTGCCAGCAGTGAATCCTCAGACAGGAACGAGCAGTACTTC

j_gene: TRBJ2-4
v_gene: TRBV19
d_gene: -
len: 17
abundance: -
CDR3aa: CASSISRSGVAKNIQYF
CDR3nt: TGTGCCAGTAGTATTTCTAGATCCGGGGTAGCCAAAAACATTCAGTACTTC

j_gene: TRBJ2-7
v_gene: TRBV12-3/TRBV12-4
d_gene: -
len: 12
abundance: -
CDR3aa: CASSLGSYEQYF
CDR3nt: TGTGCCAGCAGTTTAGGTTCGTACGAGCAGTACTTC

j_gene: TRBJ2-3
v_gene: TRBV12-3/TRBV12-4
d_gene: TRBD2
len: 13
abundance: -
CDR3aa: CASSLREGDTQYF
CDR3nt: TGTGCCAGCAGTTTGAGGGAGGGGGATACGCAGTATTTT

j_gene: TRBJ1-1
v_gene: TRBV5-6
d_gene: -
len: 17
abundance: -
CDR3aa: CASSLVGQGGLNTEAFF
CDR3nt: TGTGCCAGCAGCTTGGTCGGGCAGGGAGGGTTGAACACTGAAGCTTTCTTT

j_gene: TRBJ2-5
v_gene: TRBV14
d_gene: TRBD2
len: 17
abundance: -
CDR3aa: CASSQDIKRGAPETQYF
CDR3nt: TGTGCCAGCAGCCAAGATATCAAGCGGGGGGCACCAGAGACCCAGTACTTC

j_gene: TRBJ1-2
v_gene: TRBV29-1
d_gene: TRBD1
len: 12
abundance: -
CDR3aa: CSVTDRADGYTF
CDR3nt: TGCAGCGTGACGGACAGGGCGGATGGCTACACCTTC

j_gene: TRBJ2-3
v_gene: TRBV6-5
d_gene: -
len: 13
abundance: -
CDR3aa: CATHYGGADTQYF
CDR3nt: TGTGCCACACACTACGGGGGAGCAGATACGCAGTATTTT

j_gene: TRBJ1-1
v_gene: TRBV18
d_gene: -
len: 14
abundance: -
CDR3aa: CASSPRQGITEAFF
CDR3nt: TGTGCCAGCTCACCAAGGCAGGGCATCACTGAAGCTTTCTTT

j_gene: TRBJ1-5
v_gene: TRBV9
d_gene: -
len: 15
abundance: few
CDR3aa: CASSAGWGGSQPQHF
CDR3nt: TGTGCCAGCAGCGCTGGGTGGGGGGGTAGTCAGCCCCAGCATTTT

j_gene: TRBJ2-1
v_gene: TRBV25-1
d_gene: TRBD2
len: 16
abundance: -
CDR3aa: CASSELSGGGVDEQFF
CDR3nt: TGTGCCAGCAGTGAATTGTCCGGCGGGGGGGTGGATGAGCAGTTCTTC

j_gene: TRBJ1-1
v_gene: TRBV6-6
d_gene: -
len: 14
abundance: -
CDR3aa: CASRGARSTSEAFF
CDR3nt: TGTGCCAGCCGGGGGGCGAGGAGTACATCTGAAGCTTTCTTT

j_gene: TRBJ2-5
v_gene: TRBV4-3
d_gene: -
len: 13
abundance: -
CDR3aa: CASSQDLQGTQYF
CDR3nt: TGCGCCAGCAGCCAGGACCTACAGGGGACCCAGTACTTC

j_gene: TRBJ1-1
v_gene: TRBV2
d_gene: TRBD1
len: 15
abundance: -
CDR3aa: CASVRDRGMNTEAFF
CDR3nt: TGTGCCAGCGTCCGGGACAGGGGCATGAACACTGAAGCTTTCTTT